Listed below are T cell receptor beta chains from one sample, sequenced in a study of blood T cells in healthy people across ages. One entry per CDR3 protein, called by TCRdb with MiXCR from the 5' RACE reads. The sample records 650,000 to 800,000 distinct CDR3 sequences, roughly half being singletons. Sequenced: blood. These receptors were taken from a woman of 80 years or more in good health. The CDR3 runs from the conserved cysteine through the conserved F or W. The D gene is left open where the match is weak. Clone sizes are given selectively: once, few, many, or a class where the clone is expanded.

V gene	D gene	J gene	clone size	CDR3 protein	CDR3 DNA
TRBV7-9	-	TRBJ2-3	-	CASSPLSSTDTQYF	TGTGCCAGCAGCCCCCTTTCCAGCACAGATACGCAGTATTTT
TRBV28	TRBD1	TRBJ1-1	-	CASSEDREAVRNTEAFF	TGTGCCAGCAGTGAGGACAGGGAAGCAGTCCGGAACACTGAAGCTTTCTTT
TRBV3-1	-	TRBJ2-3	-	CASSHLSKAGSSDTQYF	TGTGCCAGCAGCCATCTCTCCAAGGCAGGGTCATCAGATACGCAGTATTTT
TRBV29-1	-	TRBJ2-1	-	CSVEARSRQVGQFF	TGCAGCGTTGAAGCTCGGAGCCGTCAGGTTGGGCAGTTCTTC
TRBV6-6	-	TRBJ1-2	many	CASSSRATNYGYTF	TGTGCCAGCAGTTCGAGGGCGACTAACTATGGCTACACCTTC
TRBV14	-	TRBJ2-7	once	CASSPLTGRHEQYF	TGTGCCAGCAGCCCCCTGACAGGGAGGCACGAGCAGTACTTC
TRBV4-2	-	TRBJ1-1	-	CASSQVMSANTEAFF	TGTGCCAGCAGCCAAGTTATGTCCGCGAACACTGAAGCTTTCTTT
TRBV27	-	TRBJ2-2	-	CASSFVGIGELFF	TGTGCCAGCAGTTTTGTGGGAATCGGGGAGCTGTTTTTT
TRBV18	-	TRBJ2-2	many	CASSPANTGELFF	TGTGCCAGCTCACCTGCGAACACCGGGGAGCTGTTTTTT
TRBV4-1	-	TRBJ2-7	-	CASSQEGKPGNNEQYF	TGCGCCAGCAGCCAAGAAGGCAAGCCGGGTAACAATGAGCAGTACTTC
TRBV7-3	-	TRBJ1-4	-	CASRLDNSPEEKLFF	TGTGCCAGCAGGCTCGACAATTCCCCGGAAGAAAAACTGTTTTTT
TRBV10-3	TRBD1	TRBJ1-4	many	CAIRGDRGEKLFF	TGTGCCATCAGAGGGGACAGGGGCGAAAAACTGTTTTTT